The 32 T cell receptor delta chains in this list originate from one sample, sequenced in a study of DNA immune sequencing with unique molecular identifiers. Primers for all 8 TRDV and 4 TRDJ genes amplified genomic DNA in 32-plex. The library had 12-nucleotide UMIs introduced over roughly 3 barcoding cycles, then a second adapter PCR. TCRdb fed the multiplex PCR reads into CATT to redo clone calling. Of some 2,100 delta-chain clones listed, 11% to 15% were seen once; the top ten hold approximately 53%. Sequenced input: gamma-delta T cells enriched from blood buffy coat, or unenriched PBMCs (not recorded which). These receptors originate from a human donor in good health.

Points on this clone: With a far larger clone one base away, a read error is the likely cause. V and J are TRDV1 and TRDJ1, with 7 bases that match TRDD3. TCRdb offers no J gene call, so here the DNA was matched to germline to obtain one. The CDR3 sequence is 24 residues long. Germline-derived CDR1 and CDR2 are TSWWSYY and QGS. CDR3 bases: TGTGCTCTTGGGGAACGTGTCCCACTTTCCGTCTGGGGGCGGATTGGACCGTACACCCATAAACTCATCTTT. As protein: CALGERVPLSVWGRIGPYTHKLIF.

This clone has only a few counts. The called J gene is TRDJ1, whereas the V gene has no call. This CDR3 region has 16 residues. The CDR3 nucleotides read TGTGCTCTTGGGGAACCGAAGGCCTTCCGGTGCTCTAAACTCATCTTT. Protein product: CALGEPKAFRCSKLIF.

This clone is medium-sized. This rearrangement joins TRDV2 to TRDJ1, with 10 bases identical to TRDD3. Germline lookup yields CDR1 GEAIGNYY and CDR2 EKD. This CDR3 region has 19 residues. V lost 0 bases and J lost 3; bases outside the gene matches: 15. The CDR3 region is CACDTVVHGGYRDPDKLIF. The CDR3 nucleotides are TGTGCCTGTGACACCGTCGTGCATGGGGGATACAGAGATCCCGATAAACTCATCTTT.

As regards this clone: A far larger clone lies a single base away; this is likely a read error. The gene calls are TRAV14/DV4 and TRDJ1; maybe TRDD3 (7 bases). TCRdb leaves out the J gene; it was filled in here by matching the DNA to germline. CDR1 and CDR2 (germline): TSDPSYG, QGSYDQQN (reference sequence). The CDR3 length is 24 residues. The CDR3, as DNA: TGTGCAATGATAGAGGGCGTTCCTATACCCTTACTGGGGATAAGGCGTCAGTACACCGATAAACTCATCTTT. Its protein product is CAMIEGVPIPLLGIRRQYTDKLIF.

This clone was counted only a few times. TCRdb's protein, taken from a much larger clone, differs from this DNA's translation at residue 3, likely owing to a read error; the protein displayed comes from the DNA. The V gene is TRDV2, the J gene TRDJ1, with 13 bases lining up with TRDD3. This CDR3 is 20 amino acids long. Per the germline V gene, CDR1 is GEAIGNYY and CDR2 is EKD. The CDR3 region is CARDTVATGGYGGYTDKLIF. Here the CDR3 DNA reads TGTGCCCGTGACACCGTCGCTACTGGGGGATACGGAGGGTACACCGATAAACTCATCTTT.

This clone was seen a few times. The protein held in TCRdb is that of a much larger clone and does not match this DNA's translation at residue 3, likely because of a read error; the protein shown is translated from the DNA. The V gene is TRDV2, the J gene TRDJ1; the match to TRDD3 covers 11 bases. This CDR3 has 18 residues. Germline V gene lookup returns CDR1 GEAIGNYY and CDR2 EKD. The CDR3 DNA reads as TGTGCCTTTGACATTTTGGGGGATACGGGGGGCGAGACCGATAAACTCATCTTT. Protein sequence: CAFDILGDTGGETDKLIF.

This clone was recorded at least ten times. This chain connects TRAV29/DV5 to TRDJ1, with 8 bases that match TRDD3. The germline CDR1 and CDR2 sequences are NSMFDY and ISSIKDK. Trimming removed 1 base from V and 0 bases from J; junction bases left unmatched: 8. This CDR3 region has 16 residues. The CDR3 nucleotides are TGTGCAGCAAGCTTACACTGGGGGGAGTACACCGATAAACTCATCTTT. It translates to CAASLHWGEYTDKLIF.

This clone came up a few times. A read error likely explains this, since a far larger clone differs by one base. Other DNA sequences from this sample encode an identical CDR3 as well. The chain combines TRDV2 with TRDJ1; 7 nucleotides line up with TRDD3. The length of the CDR3 is 14 residues. The germline gives CDR1 GEAIGNYY, CDR2 EKD. In DNA, the CDR3 is TGTGCCTGTGACAAAGTGGGGGACACCGATAAGCTCATCTTT. Its translation is CACDKVGDTDKLIF.

This clone was counted between two and nine times. The chain links TRDV1 to TRDJ1; 8 bases match TRDD2. Germline matching of the DNA provided the J gene here, since TCRdb leaves it blank. V was pared by 1 base and J by 0 bases, with 25 bases of the junction left unmatched. The germline V gene has CDR1 TSWWSYY and CDR2 QGS. CDR3 size: 23 residues. Written as DNA, the CDR3 is TGTGCTCTTGGGGAACCTCGTATTACTTCCTACGGGATAGACGCGTCAGACACCGATAAACTCATCTTT. Amino acid sequence: CALGEPRITSYGIDASDTDKLIF.

A note on this clone: This sequence is one base from a far larger clone and is likely a read error. V is TRDV1 and J is TRDJ1; TRDD3 matches at 13 bases. No J gene was available from TCRdb, and it was assigned here by a germline match of the DNA. From germline, CDR1 is TSWWSYY and CDR2 QGS. With V trimmed by 1 base and J by 1 base, 30 bases remained unmatched. This CDR3 region has 26 residues. CDR3 bases: TGTGCTCTTGGGGAACCCCCTCCTACGGATTCAGTACTGGGGGATACGCCCCAGACGGCCACCGATAAACTCATCTTT. Translating gives CALGEPPPTDSVLGDTPQTATDKLIF.

In its sample, this clone was seen a few times. The J gene was recorded as TRDJ1; no V gene was called; the listed D gene, TRDD3, was not tested against the DNA. This CDR3 region has 21 residues. CDR3: CACDPLLTGGYAGEYTDKLIF. In nucleotides, the CDR3 is TGTGCCTGTGACCCATTATTAACTGGGGGATACGCCGGGGAGTACACCGATAAACTCATCTTT.

By frequency in the sample, this clone is medium-sized (0.01 to 0.1%). The chain links TRDV2 to TRDJ1, with TRDD3 matching 10 bases. Germline CDR1 is GEAIGNYY and CDR2 is EKD. There are 19 residues in the CDR3. The trim removed 2 bases at V and 0 bases at J, leaving 14 bases unmatched. For the CDR3, the DNA is TGTGCCTGTGACAACCTTAGCGATGGGGGATACATGTACACCGATAAACTCATCTTT. Its protein product is CACDNLSDGGYMYTDKLIF.

This clone was detected only a few times. TCRdb records a much larger clone's protein for this DNA, with a difference at residue 7 that likely arises from a read error; the protein given is the translation of the DNA. This chain uses TRDV2 with TRDJ1, with D perhaps TRDD3 (5 bases). The ends were cut back, 0 bases at V and 0 bases at J, with 22 bases in the middle. Germline-derived CDR1 and CDR2 are GEAIGNYY and EKD. The CDR3 loop spans 19 amino acids. As DNA, the CDR3 is TGTGCCTGTGACACCATACAGGGGACTCCCGGGAGGTACACCGATAAACTCATCTTT. It yields the protein CACDTIQGTPGRYTDKLIF.

This clone has just a few counts. Given a far larger clone just one base away, this is likely a sequencing read error. The sample contains more than one DNA sequence encoding this CDR3. The chain is built from TRDV2 and TRDJ1; weak D call: TRDD3 (6 bases). The V gene's germline CDR1 is GEAIGNYY and CDR2 EKD. The CDR3 totals 14 residues. The chain's CDR3 is CACDKVGDTDKLIF. In DNA form, the CDR3 reads TGTGCTTGTGACAAAGTGGGGGACACCGATAAACTCATCTTT.

In the case of this clone: Translating this DNA gives a protein that differs at residue 11 from the TCRdb one, which belongs to a much larger clone; a read error is likely, and the protein shown is this translation. This chain uses TRDV2 with TRDJ1; 12 bases are a match to TRDD3. Trimming cost V 2 bases and J 2 bases; bases outside gene matches: 5. The CDR3 runs 16 residues. Germline V gives CDR1 GEAIGNYY, CDR2 EKD. CDR3 nucleotides: TGTGCCTGTGACAAGCTGGGGGATACGCAGACCGATAAACTCATCTTT. This codes for CACDKLGDTQTDKLIF.

In this sample, this clone turned up a few times. TCRdb records a much larger clone's protein for this DNA, with a difference at residue 6 that likely arises from a read error; the protein given is the translation of the DNA. This sequence joins TRDV2 and TRDJ1; TRDD3 matches at 7 bases. The CDR3 is 17 residues long. The germline V gene has CDR1 GEAIGNYY and CDR2 EKD. Trimming at V came to 3 bases and at J to 0 bases, leaving 12 bases not matched to a gene. The CDR3 region is CACDSRLGAPNTDKLIF. The CDR3 bases are TGTGCCTGTGACTCCCGCCTGGGGGCTCCCAACACCGATAAACTCATCTTT.

This clone was counted ten times or more. The chain links TRDV1 to TRDJ1; D tentatively reads TRDD2 or TRDD3 (6 bases each). The J gene, left out of TCRdb, was set here by checking the DNA against germline. The CDR3 runs 27 residues. The germline V gene has CDR1 TSWWSYY and CDR2 QGS. The V end lost 9 bases, the J end lost 3 bases, and 56 bases lay between the germline ends. This CDR3 reads CALGNLPAFQPSWAVLGMAEWADKLIF. The CDR3 bases are TGTGCTCTAGGGAACTTGCCGGCCTTCCAACCGTCCTGGGCTGTATTGGGGATGGCCGAGTGGGCCGATAAACTCATCTTT.

This clone was seen ten or more times. The chain carries TRDV2 and TRDJ1, with 11 positions matching TRDD3. The CDR3 loop spans 19 amino acids. V gave up 3 bases and J gave up 1 base; unmatched junction bases: 15. CDR1 is GEAIGNYY, CDR2 EKD, per germline. The CDR3 coding sequence is TGTGCCTGTGACGCTGTCGGAGTACTGGGGGATATGACCACCGATAAACTCATCTTT. It encodes CACDAVGVLGDMTTDKLIF.

This clone has only a few counts. The TCRdb protein, from a much larger clone, departs from this DNA's translation at residue 3, likely by read error; the protein shown derives from the DNA. The gene calls are TRDV2 and TRDJ1; a weak D match, TRDD3 (5 bases). Germline lookup yields CDR1 GEAIGNYY and CDR2 EKD. CDR3 size: 15 residues. This CDR3 is CARDTVGGRTDKLIF. CDR3 sequence (DNA): TGTGCCCGTGACACCGTCGGGGGTCGCACCGATAAACTCATCTTT.

A word on this clone: Possible read error: a much larger clone is one base away. The sample contains more than one DNA sequence encoding this CDR3. V is TRDV1 and J is TRDJ1; the D gene is possibly TRDD1 (6 bases). TCRdb carries no J gene annotation; the J gene was assigned here by matching the DNA with germline. This CDR3 is built from 24 residues. Germline-derived CDR1 and CDR2 are TSWWSYY and QGS. Trimming shortened V by 3 bases and J by 0 bases, and 38 bases separated the two germline ends. The DNA for the CDR3 is TGTGCTCTTGGGGAGAGGAGGTCCGATTCGGAAATATTACTGGCGAAATCCGACACCGATAAACTCATCTTT. Translation gives CALGERRSDSEILLAKSDTDKLIF.

This clone occurred a few times. A far larger clone is one nucleotide away, so this likely arose from a read error. The sample holds other DNA sequences that translate to the same CDR3. V gene TRDV2 combines with J gene TRDJ1; TRDD3 matches at 7 bases. The CDR3 is 15 amino acids. CDR1 GEAIGNYY and CDR2 EKD come from the germline V gene. CDR3 nucleotides: TGTGCTTGTGACCTACTGGGGACAGACACCGATAAACTCATCTTT. This gives the protein CACDLLGTDTDKLIF.

This clone was seen more than once but under ten times. TCRdb shows a much larger clone's protein in place of this DNA's translation, and the two differ at residue 4, likely through a read error; the protein shown is translated from the DNA. The CDR3 sequence is CACVSVENTDKLIF. The CDR3 bases are TGTGCCTGTGTTTCGGTAGAGAACACCGATAAACTCATCTTT. This sequence joins TRDV2 and TRDJ1; unclear D gene. V was trimmed by 5 bases and J by 0 bases, leaving 12 bases between them. CDR1 is GEAIGNYY, CDR2 EKD, per germline. The CDR3 is 14 residues long.

This clone was seen a few times. This likely reflects a read error, since a far larger clone is one base away. This same CDR3 is encoded by further DNA sequences in the sample. This chain links TRDV2 with TRDJ1, with D hard to call. With 4 bases removed from V and 0 bases from J, the gap between germline ends came to 11 bases. Germline CDR1 reads GEAIGNYY; CDR2 reads EKD. CDR3 size: 14 residues. This CDR3 is CACDSVENTDKLIF. CDR3 coding DNA: TGTGCCTGTGATTCAGTAGAGAACACCGATAAACTCATCTTT.

For this clone: A single base is all that separates this from a far larger clone, so a read error is likely. Other DNA sequences within the sample encode an identical CDR3. The V gene is TRDV3, the J gene TRDJ2; D possibly matches TRDD2 or TRDD3 (9 bases each). Germline V gene lookup returns CDR1 TVYSNPD and CDR2 GDNSRS (reference sequence). This CDR3 is 21 amino acids long. CDR3 DNA sequence: TGTGCATTTAGCCTTCCTACGTCTCTCTGGGGGATTCCTTTTTTGACAGCACAACTCTTCTTT. This gives the protein CAFSLPTSLWGIPFLTAQLFF.

This clone is classed as medium-sized (0.01 to 0.1%). V usage is TRDV2 and J usage is TRDJ3, with D possibly matching TRDD3 (5 bases). V dropped 2 bases and J dropped 0 bases, with 16 bases sitting between them. Germline CDR1 GEAIGNYY, CDR2 EKD. The CDR3 totals 19 residues. CDR3 nucleotide sequence: TGTGCCTGTGACAACTCAGGGGGCCCTAGCTCCTGGGACACCCGACAGATGTTTTTC. Translating gives CACDNSGGPSSWDTRQMFF.

As regards this clone: TCRdb pairs this DNA with a much larger clone's protein that differs at residue 4, likely a read error; the protein shown was translated from the DNA. DNA for the CDR3: TGTGCCTGTGTCACCTTGGGGACCACGAACGGCTCCTGGGACACCCGACAGATGTTTTTC. Its translation: CACVTLGTTNGSWDTRQMFF. The rearrangement uses TRDV2 and TRDJ3; a weak D match, TRDD3 (5 bases). The CDR3 totals 20 residues. The germline gives CDR1 GEAIGNYY, CDR2 EKD.

With respect to this clone: The mismatch at residue 4 between this DNA's translation and the TCRdb protein of a much larger clone likely reflects a read error; the protein shown is translated from the DNA. Although no V gene was called, TRDJ1 is the J gene; the table's D call TRDD3 went unverified against the DNA. CDR3 size: 19 residues. The CDR3 here is CACYPLRPGVGDNTDKLIF. Here the CDR3 DNA reads TGTGCCTGTTACCCGCTACGGCCGGGGGTGGGGGATAACACCGATAAACTCATCTTT.

The sample holds a few counts of this clone. The protein recorded in TCRdb matches a much larger clone and deviates from this DNA's translation at residue 5, suggesting a read error; the protein here is obtained by translating the DNA. The chain carries TRDV2 and TRDJ1, with 12 positions matching TRDD3. The V gene's germline CDR1 is GEAIGNYY and CDR2 EKD. The J segment lost 3 bases and the V segment lost 2 bases, leaving 6 bases of the junction unmatched. CDR3 size: 16 residues. As DNA, the CDR3 is TGTGCCTGTGACAATCTGGGGGATACGCAGGCCGATAAACTCATCTTT. This translates into CACDNLGDTQADKLIF.

This clone is labeled as large. Additional DNA sequences in this sample encode the identical CDR3. The chain joins TRDV2 to TRDJ3, with D uncertain. The CDR3 covers 20 residues. V was cut by 0 bases and J by 0 bases, with 17 bases left in between. CDR1 is GEAIGNYY and CDR2 is EKD in the germline V gene. The CDR3 is CACDTVLTLGSSWDTRQMFF. The CDR3 DNA reads TGTGCCTGTGACACCGTACTGACCTTAGGGAGCTCCTGGGACACCCGACAGATGTTTTTC.

Notes on this clone: A far larger clone is a single base away, which makes a read error likely. The chain links TRDV1 to TRDJ1; 12 positions match TRDD3. The J gene, absent from TCRdb, was called here by matching the DNA to germline. Germline lookup yields CDR1 TSWWSYY and CDR2 QGS. Germline trimming cut 4 bases from V and 1 base from J; bases unmatched to any gene: 28. This CDR3 comprises 24 residues. The CDR3 region has the DNA TGTGCTCTTGGGGGCTATCTCTCTTCCTTTACGCGTACCTGGGGGATACGGAGCACCGATAAACTCATCTTT. Amino acid sequence: CALGGYLSSFTRTWGIRSTDKLIF.

This clone is judged medium-sized. This rearrangement joins TRDV1 to TRDJ1, with 13 bases that match TRDD3. No J gene is reported in TCRdb; it was inferred here by comparing the DNA with germline. Trimming at V came to 5 bases and at J to 0 bases, leaving 30 bases not matched to a gene. This CDR3 comprises 25 residues. Germline V gene lookup returns CDR1 TSWWSYY and CDR2 QGS. The CDR3 DNA is TGTGCTCTTGGGATATGGGGGGACCCAAACTGGGGGATACGCGTAAGGACCACCTACACCGATAAACTCATCTTT. Its protein product is CALGIWGDPNWGIRVRTTYTDKLIF.

Notes on this clone: TCRdb pairs this DNA with a much larger clone's protein that differs at residue 14, likely a read error; the protein shown was translated from the DNA. The chain carries TRDV2 and TRDJ1, with 9 bases aligning to TRDD3. Germline loops: CDR1 GEAIGNYY, CDR2 EKD. Trimming at V came to 0 bases and at J to 4 bases, leaving 17 bases not matched to a gene. The CDR3 is made up of 19 amino acids. CDR3 bases: TGTGCCTGTGACACCTTGGGGGGTACTGGGGGACAGTACATCGATAAACTCATCTTT. Its translation is CACDTLGGTGGQYIDKLIF.